The 32 T cell receptor beta chains below come from one sample, sequenced in a study of blood T cell repertoires in COVID-19. Profiling relied on immunoSEQ multiplex PCR, and the TCRdb table lists in-frame clones only, not all of them. The repertoire includes roughly 57,000 clones, 77% of them detected once, and around 42% sits in the top ten. Input material: peripheral blood. These receptors were collected from a man in his 70s with active or convalescent COVID-19.

The chain is built from TRBV12-3 or TRBV12-4 and TRBJ1-5, with D perhaps matching TRBD1 (5 bases). CDR3 size: 12 residues. V dropped 7 bases and J dropped 5 bases, with 9 bases sitting between them. The CDR3 is CASTRGDQPQHF. DNA of the CDR3: TGTGCCAGCACCCGGGGGGATCAGCCCCAGCATTTT.

This chain joins TRBV28 and TRBJ1-2, with D unclear. The V gene lost 5 bases and the J gene lost 4 bases, with 8 bases spanning the gap. Germline lookup yields CDR1 MDHEN and CDR2 SYDVKM. This CDR3 contains 12 residues. The CDR3: CASSVGSYGYTF. CDR3 bases: TGTGCCAGCAGTGTAGGGAGCTATGGCTACACCTTC.

This chain connects TRBV7-3 to TRBJ2-2; D remains unclear. In germline, CDR1 is SGHTA, CDR2 FQGTGA. The CDR3 has 13 residues. V lost 5 bases to trimming and J lost 7 bases, with 11 bases between them. This chain's CDR3 is CASSPREFGELFF. The CDR3 DNA reads TGTGCCAGCAGCCCCCGTGAGTTCGGGGAGCTGTTTTTT.

This clone was detected only once. The chain has TRBV30 and TRBJ1-2; D possibly corresponds to TRBD1 (6 bases). CDR1 is GTSNPN, CDR2 SVGIG, per germline (reference sequence). With 3 bases removed from V and 6 bases from J, the gap between germline ends came to 11 bases. CDR3 length: 12 amino acids. CDR3 DNA: TGTGCCTGGAGGAAACAGGGTAATGGCTACACCTTC. This encodes CAWRKQGNGYTF.

V and J are TRBV12-3 or TRBV12-4 and TRBJ1-2; 10 nucleotides match TRBD1. This CDR3 has 13 amino acids. Trimming cost V 8 bases and J 6 bases; bases outside gene matches: 6. CDR3 bases: TGTGCCAGCGGAAGGGACAGGGGCCATGGCTACACCTTC. Protein product: CASGRDRGHGYTF.

This clone was seen only a few times. V gene TRBV19 combines with J gene TRBJ1-1; 8 nucleotides match TRBD1. V shed 6 bases, J shed 5 bases, and the junction held 8 bases outside the gene matches. CDR1 LNHDA and CDR2 SQIVND come from the germline V gene (reference sequence). This CDR3 has 14 residues. The CDR3 coding sequence is TGTGCCAGTAGCCCAGGGGGCGATGGTACTGAAGCTTTCTTT. It yields the protein CASSPGGDGTEAFF.

In this sample, this clone turned up a few times. The chain is built from TRBV28 and TRBJ1-2, with 12 nucleotides matching TRBD1. This CDR3 is built from 16 residues. Germline CDR1 reads MDHEN; CDR2 reads SYDVKM. Germline trimming cut 6 bases from V and 4 bases from J; bases unmatched to any gene: 9. The CDR3: CASRGTGGRNPYGYTF. CDR3 bases: TGTGCCAGCAGGGGGACAGGGGGCCGGAACCCCTATGGCTACACCTTC.

This clone was picked up one time. CDR3 DNA sequence: TGTGCCAGCAGCCCCTTCAGGGGGTTGAGCGAGCAGTACTTC. Protein: CASSPFRGLSEQYF. This chain joins TRBV28 and TRBJ2-7; 7 nucleotides match TRBD1. Germline assignment: CDR1 MDHEN and CDR2 SYDVKM. The J segment lost 6 bases and the V segment lost 6 bases, leaving 11 bases of the junction unmatched. This CDR3 has 14 residues.

The chain has TRBV18 and TRBJ1-3, with D perhaps TRBD1 (6 bases). The germline V gene has CDR1 KGHSH and CDR2 LQKENI. The CDR3 totals 15 residues. The ends were cut back, 4 bases at V and 3 bases at J, with 13 bases in the middle. CDR3 DNA sequence: TGTGCCAGCTCACTGGGGGCTCTGAATGGAAACACCATATATTTT. This codes for CASSLGALNGNTIYF.

This chain links TRBV5-1 with TRBJ2-7; 9 bases are shared with TRBD1. The length of the CDR3 is 14 residues. The trim removed 1 base at V and 3 bases at J, leaving 2 bases unmatched. Germline V CDR1 and CDR2: SGHRS, YFSETQ. The CDR3 region has the DNA TGCGCCAGCAGCTTGCAGGGACAGGGCTACGAGCAGTACTTC. This sequence encodes CASSLQGQGYEQYF.

The chain uses TRBV6-5 and TRBJ2-2; D might be TRBD1 (5 bases). The ends were cut back, 6 bases at V and 6 bases at J, with 8 bases in the middle. This CDR3 spans 12 amino acids. The germline gives CDR1 MNHEY, CDR2 SVGAGI. DNA of the CDR3: TGTGCCAGCAGAGGGGCAGCCGGGGAGCTGTTTTTT. Protein: CASRGAAGELFF.

V is TRBV7-9 and J is TRBJ2-5; 15 bases map to TRBD2. The V gene's germline CDR1 is SEHNR and CDR2 FQNEAQ (reference sequence). With 0 bases clipped from V and 4 bases from J, the junction kept 0 bases outside the gene matches. The CDR3 has 16 residues. CDR3 amino acids: CASSLAGLAGGETQYF. The CDR3 DNA sequence: TGTGCCAGCAGCTTAGCGGGACTAGCGGGAGGAGAGACCCAGTACTTC.

The chain recombines TRBV3-1 (or the pseudogene TRBV3-2) with TRBJ1-4; maybe TRBD1 (5 bases). Germline lookup yields CDR1 LGHDT and CDR2 YNNKEL (reference sequence). This CDR3 contains 14 residues. With 1 base removed from V and 5 bases from J, the gap between germline ends came to 8 bases. This CDR3 is CASSQVTGNEKLFF. Written as DNA, the CDR3 is TGTGCCAGCAGCCAAGTCACAGGAAATGAAAAACTGTTTTTT.

The chain employs TRBV2 and TRBJ1-1, with 8 bases that match TRBD1. This CDR3 region has 16 residues. Germline V gene data show CDR1 as SNHLY and CDR2 as FYNNEI. Germline trimming cut 6 bases from V and 3 bases from J; bases unmatched to any gene: 12. CDR3 loop: CASRTGGARFDTEAFF. The CDR3 nucleotides are TGTGCCAGCAGAACAGGGGGAGCTCGGTTCGACACTGAAGCTTTCTTT.

This clone has only one observation. The chain combines TRBV7-8 with TRBJ2-1; 12 bases fit TRBD2. V lost 4 bases, J lost 4 bases, and 5 bases stayed unmatched. The CDR3 sequence is 16 residues long. From germline, CDR1 is SGHVS and CDR2 FQNEAQ. The CDR3: CASSSLTSGSYNEQFF. The CDR3 DNA reads TGTGCCAGCAGCTCCTTGACTAGCGGGAGTTACAATGAGCAGTTCTTC.

The chain employs TRBV29-1 and TRBJ1-3, with 7 positions matching TRBD1. The trim removed 6 bases at V and 3 bases at J, leaving 8 bases unmatched. Germline V gives CDR1 SQVTM, CDR2 ANQGSEA. The CDR3 totals 14 residues. The CDR3 DNA is TGCAGCGTGGACTTCCAGGGGGATGGAAACACCATATATTTT. Translated, it gives CSVDFQGDGNTIYF. The whole variable domain, remainder taken from reference TRBV29-1 and TRBJ1-3, is SAVISQKPSRDICQRGTSLTIQCQVDSQVTMMFWYRQQPGQSLTLIATANQGSEATYESGFVIDKFPISRPNLTFSTLTVSNMSPEDSSIYLCSVDFQGDGNTIYFGEGSWLTVV.

The V call is TRBV18, the J call TRBJ1-6; 9 bases line up with TRBD1. V dropped 4 bases and J dropped 0; count of bases not matched to a gene: 7. The germline V gene has CDR1 KGHSH and CDR2 LQKENI. This CDR3 has 18 amino acids. CDR3: CASSRTGAGNSYNSPLHF. DNA for the CDR3: TGTGCCAGCTCACGGACAGGGGCCGGCAACTCCTATAATTCACCCCTCCACTTT.

This chain connects TRBV4-1 to TRBJ2-7, with D perhaps matching TRBD1 (6 bases). The CDR3 is 15 amino acids. V lost 0 bases and J 3 bases, leaving 12 bases between the germline ends. Germline V CDR1 and CDR2: MGHRA, YSYEKL. The CDR3: CASSQDRQVLYEQYF. The CDR3 nucleotides read TGCGCCAGCAGCCAAGATCGACAGGTACTCTACGAGCAGTACTTC.

As DNA, the CDR3 is TGTGCCAGCAGCGTGGTGGCCGGCGGCTCCTATAATTCACCCCTCCACTTT. Amino acid sequence: CASSVVAGGSYNSPLHF. The chain joins TRBV9 to TRBJ1-6, with D uncertain. Trimming took 2 bases from V and 0 from J, leaving 12 bases between them. CDR1 and CDR2 from the germline V gene are SGDLS and YYNGEE. The CDR3 is 17 residues long.

This clone came up once. The rearrangement joins TRBV5-1 to TRBJ1-1; 8 nucleotides line up with TRBD1. Per the germline V gene, CDR1 is SGHRS and CDR2 is YFSETQ. The CDR3 has 15 residues. With 4 bases clipped from V and 4 bases from J, the junction kept 9 bases outside the gene matches. The DNA of the CDR3 is TGCGCCAGCAGCCCCGGGCAGGGGGCAGGCACTGAAGCTTTCTTT. It specifies CASSPGQGAGTEAFF. Filled out from reference TRBV5-1 and TRBJ1-1, the complete variable domain reads KAGVTQTPRYLIKTRGQQVTLSCSPISGHRSVSWYQQTPGQGLQFLFEYFSETQRNKGNFPGRFSGRQFSNSRSEMNVSTLELGDSALYLCASSPGQGAGTEAFFGQGTRLTVV.

V usage is TRBV30 and J usage is TRBJ2-3, with 10 bases that match TRBD2. CDR3 length: 13 residues. V lost 5 bases, J lost 6 bases, and 5 bases stayed unmatched. In germline, CDR1 is GTSNPN, CDR2 SVGIG (reference sequence). The CDR3 DNA is TGTGCCTGGCTAGCGGGGGTCTCTGATACGCAGTATTTT. Protein sequence: CAWLAGVSDTQYF.

The chain links TRBV20-1 to TRBJ2-1; D is perhaps TRBD1 (5 bases). The CDR3 loop spans 12 amino acids. Germline lookup yields CDR1 DFQATT and CDR2 SNEGSKA (reference sequence). Trimming cost V 3 bases and J 5 bases, with 8 bases left between them. CDR3 amino acids: CSASQGNNEQFF. The CDR3 coding sequence is TGCAGTGCTAGTCAGGGAAACAATGAGCAGTTCTTC.

The chain recombines TRBV6-5 with TRBJ1-5, with 10 bases fitting TRBD1. The junction had 5 bases not matched to a gene; V was cut back by 6 bases and J by 6 bases. Germline CDR1 MNHEY, CDR2 SVGAGI. There are 14 residues in the CDR3. In DNA form, the CDR3 reads TGTGCCAGCAGGGGACAGGGGAGTGTTCAGCCCCAGCATTTT. Its translation: CASRGQGSVQPQHF.

V is TRBV4-3 and J is TRBJ1-6; 8 bases align to TRBD1. This CDR3 region has 17 residues. V shed 0 bases, J shed 7 bases, and the junction held 8 bases outside the gene matches. Germline lookup yields CDR1 LGHNA and CDR2 YSLEER. The CDR3 DNA sequence: TGCGCCAGCAGCCAAGAAGTAAGTGACAGGGGAAATTCACCCCTCCACTTT. Amino acid sequence: CASSQEVSDRGNSPLHF.

The genes are TRBV7-9 and TRBJ1-2; D not certain. Germline lookup yields CDR1 SEHNR and CDR2 FQNEAQ (reference sequence). V shed 4 bases and J shed 7 bases, with 13 bases lying between them. CDR3 length: 13 amino acids. CDR3 loop: CASSYPLASGYTF. The CDR3 bases are TGTGCCAGCAGCTACCCCTTGGCAAGTGGCTACACCTTC.

V usage is TRBV15 and J usage is TRBJ2-7, with 10 bases aligning to TRBD2. V shed 0 bases, J shed 4 bases, and the junction held 6 bases outside the gene matches. The CDR3 is 16 residues long. Germline V gene data show CDR1 as LNHNV and CDR2 as YYDKDF (reference sequence). Here the CDR3 reads CATSRDIASGRYEQYF. CDR3 nucleotide sequence: TGTGCCACCAGCAGAGATATCGCTAGCGGGAGATACGAGCAGTACTTC.

The J gene is TRBJ1-5, the V gene TRBV30, with D perhaps matching TRBD1 (6 bases). V was pared by 3 bases and J by 8 bases, with 14 bases between. The CDR3 is made up of 13 amino acids. Germline V lookup: CDR1 GTSNPN, CDR2 SVGIG (reference sequence). The CDR3 loop reads CAWRGRGSEPQHF. CDR3 nucleotide sequence: TGTGCCTGGAGAGGCAGGGGTAGTGAGCCCCAGCATTTT.

This clone came up a few times. The V call is TRBV7-3, the J call TRBJ2-2, with 9 nucleotides matching TRBD1. Germline CDR1 is SGHTA and CDR2 is FQGTGA. Germline trimming cut 5 bases from V and 5 bases from J; bases unmatched to any gene: 12. The CDR3 contains 17 residues. The CDR3 sequence is CASSLTGGAYETGELFF. In nucleotides, the CDR3 is TGTGCCAGCAGCCTTACAGGGGGCGCATACGAGACCGGGGAGCTGTTTTTT.

J is TRBJ1-2 and V is TRBV30, with D possibly TRBD1 on 6 matching bases. This CDR3 has 12 residues. Germline CDR1 and CDR2: GTSNPN and SVGIG (reference sequence). V was shortened by 4 bases and J by 3 bases, with 9 bases between the two germline ends. The CDR3 sequence is CAWTGGHYGYTF. The CDR3 nucleotides read TGTGCCTGGACGGGGGGCCACTATGGCTACACCTTC.

The chain combines TRBV4-3 with TRBJ2-2, with D possibly matching TRBD2 (5 bases). V was trimmed by 0 bases and J by 7 bases, leaving 12 bases between them. The germline V gene has CDR1 LGHNA and CDR2 YSLEER. CDR3 length equals 15 residues. The CDR3 loop is CASSQEGLGGGELFF. The CDR3 coding sequence is TGCGCCAGCAGCCAAGAAGGTCTCGGAGGCGGGGAGCTGTTTTTT.

The gene calls are TRBV30 and TRBJ1-3; no reliable D call. The germline V and J ends were trimmed by 0 bases and 0 bases, with 6 bases remaining between them. Per the germline V gene, CDR1 is GTSNPN and CDR2 is SVGIG (reference sequence). The CDR3 runs 14 residues. CDR3 region: CAWSVGGSGNTIYF. The CDR3, as DNA: TGTGCCTGGAGTGTGGGAGGCTCTGGAAACACCATATATTTT.

The sample holds a few counts of this clone. This chain uses TRBV21-1 with TRBJ2-7; TRBD2, the D gene given by the table, was not confirmed from the DNA. TRBV21-1 is annotated as a pseudogene. The CDR3 is made up of 14 amino acids. The CDR3 is CASSKDEETYEQYF. CDR3 DNA sequence: TGTGCCAGCAGCAAAGATGAAGAGACCTACGAGCAGTACTTC.